Listed below are T cell receptor beta chains from one sample, sequenced in a study of T cell changes during pregnancy in multiple sclerosis. This table comes from immunoSEQ multiplex PCR, and its TCRdb copy is limited to in-frame clones, with some not included. The sample holds tens of thousands of clones; 85% to 95% are singletons and the top ten take about 2.5%. Here the sequenced sample was CD8+ T cells from peripheral blood mononuclear cells, taken in the third trimester of pregnancy. Receptors originate from a female donor with multiple sclerosis, enrolled in a pregnancy study. Both conserved end residues are trimmed from each CDR3. The order of the fields is V gene, D gene, CDR3 protein. The D gene is left open where the match is weak.

>TRBV27|NA
ASRAAYEQY
>TRBV2|TRBD1
ASSEALPGQGGSYEQY
>TRBV5-1|TRBD1
ASSQGAYEQY
>TRBV27|NA
ASSYVGDYGYT
>TRBV9|NA
ASSEAGGAALETQY
>TRBV5-1|TRBD2
ASSHGTNSYEQY
>TRBV2|NA
ASIRNTEAF
>TRBV19|NA
ASRDGADTQY
>TRBV4-2|NA
ASSQPALVELLGNEQF
>TRBV19|NA
ASSWNSNYGYT
>TRBV7-2|NA
ASSRGAAHYEQY
>TRBV2|NA
ASSVSGSGELF
>TRBV12-5|TRBD1
ASGLALQGASNTEAF
>TRBV7-6|NA
ASSLYPTNEKLF
>TRBV9|TRBD2
ASSVGSGRMMGSYNEQF
>TRBV10-1|TRBD2
ASSGGLVDEQY
>TRBV19|NA
ASSPGTGYEQY
>TRBV4-1|TRBD2
ASSQDPTSGYEQY
>TRBV5-8|TRBD1
ASSLGQGAGELF
>TRBV4-1|TRBD1
ASSQGISTGAHGYT